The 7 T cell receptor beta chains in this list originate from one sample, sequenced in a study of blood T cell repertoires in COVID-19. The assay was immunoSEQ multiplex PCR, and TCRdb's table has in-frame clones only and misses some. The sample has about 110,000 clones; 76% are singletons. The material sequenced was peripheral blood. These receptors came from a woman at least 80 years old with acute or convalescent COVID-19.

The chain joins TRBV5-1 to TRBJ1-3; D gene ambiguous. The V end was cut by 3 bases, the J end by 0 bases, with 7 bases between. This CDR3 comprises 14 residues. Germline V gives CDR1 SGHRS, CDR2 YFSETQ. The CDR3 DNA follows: TGCGCCAGCAGCTCTCAGATCTCTGGAAACACCATATATTTT. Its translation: CASSSQISGNTIYF.

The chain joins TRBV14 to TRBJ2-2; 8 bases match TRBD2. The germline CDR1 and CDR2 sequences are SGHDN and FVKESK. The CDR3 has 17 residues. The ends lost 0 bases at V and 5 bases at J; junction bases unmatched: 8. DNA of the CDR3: TGTGCCAGCAGCCAAGACGCACGGGGGGGCCTGACCGGGGAGCTGTTTTTT. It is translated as CASSQDARGGLTGELFF.

CDR3 amino acids: CASSTGQGIGGTQYF. The DNA for the CDR3 is TGTGCCAGCAGCACCGGACAGGGCATTGGTGGGACCCAGTACTTC. This chain joins TRBV5-5 and TRBJ2-5; the match to TRBD1 covers 8 bases. The ends lost 4 bases at V and 7 bases at J; junction bases unmatched: 12. Germline assignment: CDR1 SGHKS and CDR2 YYEKEE (reference sequence). CDR3 length equals 15 residues.

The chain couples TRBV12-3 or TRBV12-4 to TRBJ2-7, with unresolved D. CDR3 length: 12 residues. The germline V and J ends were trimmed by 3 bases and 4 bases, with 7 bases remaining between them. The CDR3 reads CASSFEHYEQYF. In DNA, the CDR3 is TGTGCCAGCAGTTTCGAACATTACGAGCAGTACTTC.

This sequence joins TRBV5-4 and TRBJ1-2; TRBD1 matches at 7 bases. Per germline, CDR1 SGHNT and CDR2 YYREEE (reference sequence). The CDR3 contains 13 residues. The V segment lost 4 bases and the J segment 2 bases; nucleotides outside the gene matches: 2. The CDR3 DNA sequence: TGTGCCAGCAGCCCACAGGGGAACTATGGCTACACCTTC. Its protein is CASSPQGNYGYTF.

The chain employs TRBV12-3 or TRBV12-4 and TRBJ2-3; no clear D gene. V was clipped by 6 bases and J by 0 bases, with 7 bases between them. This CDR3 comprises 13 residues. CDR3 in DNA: TGTGCCAGCAGGACTGCTAGCACAGATACGCAGTATTTT. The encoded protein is CASRTASTDTQYF.

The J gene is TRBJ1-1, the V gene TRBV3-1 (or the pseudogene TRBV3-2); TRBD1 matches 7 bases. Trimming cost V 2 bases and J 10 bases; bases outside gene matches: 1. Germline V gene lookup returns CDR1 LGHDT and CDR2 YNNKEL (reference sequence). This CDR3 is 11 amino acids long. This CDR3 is CASSQKGAAFF. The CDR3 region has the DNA TGTGCCAGCAGCCAAAAGGGGGCAGCTTTCTTT.